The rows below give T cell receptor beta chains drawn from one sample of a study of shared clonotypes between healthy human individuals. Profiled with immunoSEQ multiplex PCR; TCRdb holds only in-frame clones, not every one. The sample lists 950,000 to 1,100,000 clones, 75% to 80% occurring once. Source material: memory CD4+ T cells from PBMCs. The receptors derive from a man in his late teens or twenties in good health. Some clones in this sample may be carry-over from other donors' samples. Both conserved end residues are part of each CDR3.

CDR3 protein: CASSGSRGNEKLFF
CDR3 length: 14
J gene: TRBJ1-4
V gene: TRBV18

CDR3 protein: CASQGLAGAYEQYF
CDR3 length: 14
J gene: TRBJ2-7
V gene: TRBV6-5

CDR3 protein: CASSLRGGEKGTEAFF
CDR3 length: 16
J gene: TRBJ1-1
V gene: TRBV5-1

CDR3 protein: CASSYSGQGKTYTF
CDR3 length: 14
J gene: TRBJ1-2
V gene: TRBV6-5

CDR3 protein: CAWTLASSYEQYF
CDR3 length: 13
J gene: TRBJ2-7
V gene: TRBV30

CDR3 protein: CASSEYGVDQPQHF
CDR3 length: 14
J gene: TRBJ1-5
V gene: TRBV6-1

CDR3 protein: CASSRGGNNSPLHF
CDR3 length: 14
J gene: TRBJ1-6
V gene: TRBV5-6

CDR3 protein: CASRLTRVNYEQYF
CDR3 length: 14
J gene: TRBJ2-7
V gene: TRBV28

CDR3 protein: CASKPPGQRHHEQYF
CDR3 length: 15
J gene: TRBJ2-7
V gene: TRBV6-5

CDR3 protein: CASSDPYEQYF
CDR3 length: 11
J gene: TRBJ2-7
V gene: TRBV2

CDR3 protein: CAISEPTGTSGNSDTQYF
CDR3 length: 18
J gene: TRBJ2-3
V gene: TRBV10-3

CDR3 protein: CASSQKTSGSREQYF
CDR3 length: 15
J gene: TRBJ2-7
V gene: TRBV11-2

CDR3 protein: CASSSDAGTRSYNEQFF
CDR3 length: 17
J gene: TRBJ2-1
V gene: TRBV5-1

CDR3 protein: CASSVDGRAAGELFF
CDR3 length: 15
J gene: TRBJ2-2
V gene: TRBV9

CDR3 protein: CASSLTTGGSYEQYF
CDR3 length: 15
J gene: TRBJ2-7
V gene: TRBV11-3

CDR3 protein: CASYPWGGADEKLFF
CDR3 length: 15
J gene: TRBJ1-4
V gene: TRBV6-1

CDR3 protein: CASSISGQGGLLRYF
CDR3 length: 15
J gene: TRBJ2-7
V gene: TRBV19

CDR3 protein: CASSLQSPYEQYF
CDR3 length: 13
J gene: TRBJ2-7
V gene: TRBV7-3

CDR3 protein: CASSLVSAGTGINEQFF
CDR3 length: 17
J gene: TRBJ2-1
V gene: TRBV7-6

CDR3 protein: CASSEGLAGASVQFF
CDR3 length: 15
J gene: TRBJ2-1
V gene: TRBV5-1

CDR3 protein: CASSSVTGQGAGQPQHF
CDR3 length: 17
J gene: TRBJ1-5
V gene: TRBV27

CDR3 protein: CASYRGNSGANVLTF
CDR3 length: 15
J gene: TRBJ2-6
V gene: TRBV5-1

CDR3 protein: CASSLTGGSITDTQYF
CDR3 length: 16
J gene: TRBJ2-3
V gene: TRBV7-3

CDR3 protein: CASSFLLNTEAFF
CDR3 length: 13
J gene: TRBJ1-1
V gene: TRBV11-2

CDR3 protein: CASSPKLSVGVYEQYF
CDR3 length: 16
J gene: TRBJ2-7
V gene: TRBV14

CDR3 protein: CASSPTGSGANVLTF
CDR3 length: 15
J gene: TRBJ2-6
V gene: TRBV5-4

CDR3 protein: CSVAGTENEKLFF
CDR3 length: 13
J gene: TRBJ1-4
V gene: TRBV29-1

CDR3 protein: CAGQGPGANVLTF
CDR3 length: 13
J gene: TRBJ2-6
V gene: TRBV2

CDR3 protein: CASSVAAGPWSEQFF
CDR3 length: 15
J gene: TRBJ2-1
V gene: TRBV7-2

CDR3 protein: CAILVPPNSAEGNTIYF
CDR3 length: 17
J gene: TRBJ1-3
V gene: TRBV11-2

CDR3 protein: CAWSKRQGGGPQYF
CDR3 length: 14
J gene: TRBJ2-5
V gene: TRBV30